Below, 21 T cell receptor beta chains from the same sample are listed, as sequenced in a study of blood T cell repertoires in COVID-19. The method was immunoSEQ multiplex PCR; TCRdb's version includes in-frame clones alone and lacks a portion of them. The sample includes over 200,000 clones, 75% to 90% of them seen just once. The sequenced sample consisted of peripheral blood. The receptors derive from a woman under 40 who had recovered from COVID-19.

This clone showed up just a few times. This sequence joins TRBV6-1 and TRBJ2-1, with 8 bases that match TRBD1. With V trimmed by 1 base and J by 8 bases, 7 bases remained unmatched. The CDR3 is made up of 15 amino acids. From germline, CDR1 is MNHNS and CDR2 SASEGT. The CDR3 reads CASSEGQGIWDEQFF. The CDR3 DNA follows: TGTGCCAGCAGTGAAGGACAGGGGATTTGGGATGAGCAGTTCTTC.

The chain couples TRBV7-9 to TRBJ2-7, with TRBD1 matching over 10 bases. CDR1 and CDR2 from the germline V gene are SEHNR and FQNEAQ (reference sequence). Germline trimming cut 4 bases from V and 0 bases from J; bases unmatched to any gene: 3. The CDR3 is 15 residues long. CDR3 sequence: CASSSRTGGSYEQYF. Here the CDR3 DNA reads TGTGCCAGCAGCTCACGGACAGGGGGCTCCTACGAGCAGTACTTC.

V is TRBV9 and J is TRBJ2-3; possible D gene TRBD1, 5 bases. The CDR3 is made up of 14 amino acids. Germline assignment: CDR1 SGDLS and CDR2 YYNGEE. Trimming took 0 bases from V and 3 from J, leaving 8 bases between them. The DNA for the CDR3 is TGTGCCAGCAGCGTAGGTAGGGGAACAGATACGCAGTATTTT. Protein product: CASSVGRGTDTQYF.

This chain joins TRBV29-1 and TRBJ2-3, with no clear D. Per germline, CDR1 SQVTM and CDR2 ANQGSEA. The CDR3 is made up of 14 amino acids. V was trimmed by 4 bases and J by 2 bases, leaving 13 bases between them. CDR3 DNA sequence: TGCAGCGTTGGAGGCCCGGTCCCCACAGATACGCAGTATTTT. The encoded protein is CSVGGPVPTDTQYF.

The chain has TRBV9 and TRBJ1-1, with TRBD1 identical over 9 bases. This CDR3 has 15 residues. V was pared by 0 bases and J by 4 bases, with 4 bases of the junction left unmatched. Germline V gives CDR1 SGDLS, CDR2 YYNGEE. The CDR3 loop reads CASSVERTGVTEAFF. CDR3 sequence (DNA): TGTGCCAGCAGCGTAGAAAGGACAGGGGTCACTGAAGCTTTCTTT.

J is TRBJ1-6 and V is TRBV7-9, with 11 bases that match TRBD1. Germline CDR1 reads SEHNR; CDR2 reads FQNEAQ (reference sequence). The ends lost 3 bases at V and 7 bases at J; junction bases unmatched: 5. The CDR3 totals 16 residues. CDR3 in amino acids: CASSFPGTGGNSPLHF. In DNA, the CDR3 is TGTGCCAGCAGCTTCCCCGGGACAGGGGGAAATTCACCCCTCCACTTT.

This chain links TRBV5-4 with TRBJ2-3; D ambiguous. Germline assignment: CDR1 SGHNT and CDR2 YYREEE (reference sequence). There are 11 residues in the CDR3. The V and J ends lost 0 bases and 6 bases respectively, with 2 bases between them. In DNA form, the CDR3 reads TGTGCCAGCAGCTTGGCTGATACGCAGTATTTT. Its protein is CASSLADTQYF.

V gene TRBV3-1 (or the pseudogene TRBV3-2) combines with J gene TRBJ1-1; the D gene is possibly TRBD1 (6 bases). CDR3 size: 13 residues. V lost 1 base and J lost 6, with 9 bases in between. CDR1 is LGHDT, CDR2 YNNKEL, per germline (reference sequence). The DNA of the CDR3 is TGTGCCAGCAGCCAAGTTAAGGGGGCTGAAGCTTTCTTT. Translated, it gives CASSQVKGAEAFF.

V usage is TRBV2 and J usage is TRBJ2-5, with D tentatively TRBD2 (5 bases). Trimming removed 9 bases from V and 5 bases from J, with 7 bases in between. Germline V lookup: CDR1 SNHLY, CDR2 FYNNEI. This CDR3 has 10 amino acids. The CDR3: CARGEETQYF. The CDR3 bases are TGTGCCAGGGGAGAGGAGACCCAGTACTTC.

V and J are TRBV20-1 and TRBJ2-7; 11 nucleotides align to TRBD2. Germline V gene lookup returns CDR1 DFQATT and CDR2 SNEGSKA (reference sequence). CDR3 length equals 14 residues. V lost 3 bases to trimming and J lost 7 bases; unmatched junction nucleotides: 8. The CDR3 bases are TGCAGTGCTAGTCTAGCGGGGGGACCCCGAGAGCAGTACTTC. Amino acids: CSASLAGGPREQYF.

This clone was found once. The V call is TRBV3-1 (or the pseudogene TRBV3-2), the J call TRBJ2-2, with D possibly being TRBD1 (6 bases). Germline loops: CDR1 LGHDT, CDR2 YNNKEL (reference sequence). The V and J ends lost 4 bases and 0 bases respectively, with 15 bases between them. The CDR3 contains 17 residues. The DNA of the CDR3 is TGTGCCAGCAGCCTCCGGTGGGGGCCTGCGAACACCGGGGAGCTGTTTTTT. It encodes CASSLRWGPANTGELFF.

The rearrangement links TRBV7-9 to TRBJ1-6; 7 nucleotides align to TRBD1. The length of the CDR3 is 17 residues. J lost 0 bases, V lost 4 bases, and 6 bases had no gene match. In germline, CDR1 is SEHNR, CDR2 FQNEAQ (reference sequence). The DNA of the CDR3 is TGTGCCAGCAGCTGGGACAGTCGGGGCTCCTATAATTCACCCCTCCACTTT. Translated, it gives CASSWDSRGSYNSPLHF.

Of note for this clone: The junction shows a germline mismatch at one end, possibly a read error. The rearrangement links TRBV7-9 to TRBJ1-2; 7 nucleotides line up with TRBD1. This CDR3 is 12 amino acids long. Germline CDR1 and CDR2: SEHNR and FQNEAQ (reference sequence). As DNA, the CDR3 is TGTGCCAGCAGCTTAGAGGGTGGGACAGCCTCCTTC. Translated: CASSLEGGTASF. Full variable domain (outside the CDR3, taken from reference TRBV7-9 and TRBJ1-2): DTGVSQNPRHKITKRGQNVTFRCDPISEHNRLYWYRQTLGQGPEFLTYFQNEAQLEKSRLLSDRFSAERPKGSFSTLEIQRTEQGDSAMYLCASSLEGGTASFGSGTRLTVV.

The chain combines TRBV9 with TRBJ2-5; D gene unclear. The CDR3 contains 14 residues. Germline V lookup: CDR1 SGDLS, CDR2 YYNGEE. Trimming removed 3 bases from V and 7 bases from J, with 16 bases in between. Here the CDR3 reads CASSGSGQVTTQYF. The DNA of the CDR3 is TGTGCCAGCAGCGGGTCCGGCCAGGTTACGACCCAGTACTTC.

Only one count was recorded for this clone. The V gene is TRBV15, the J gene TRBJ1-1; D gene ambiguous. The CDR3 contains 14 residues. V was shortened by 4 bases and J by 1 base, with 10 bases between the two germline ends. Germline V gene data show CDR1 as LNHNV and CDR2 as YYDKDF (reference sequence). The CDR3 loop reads CATSNEPGNTEAFF. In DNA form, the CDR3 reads TGTGCCACCAGCAACGAACCAGGGAACACTGAAGCTTTCTTT.

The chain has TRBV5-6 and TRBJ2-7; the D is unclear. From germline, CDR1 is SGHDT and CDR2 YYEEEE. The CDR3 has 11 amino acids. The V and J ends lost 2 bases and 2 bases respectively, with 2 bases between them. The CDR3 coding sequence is TGTGCCAGCAGCTTTACCTACGAGCAGTACTTC. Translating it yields CASSFTYEQYF.

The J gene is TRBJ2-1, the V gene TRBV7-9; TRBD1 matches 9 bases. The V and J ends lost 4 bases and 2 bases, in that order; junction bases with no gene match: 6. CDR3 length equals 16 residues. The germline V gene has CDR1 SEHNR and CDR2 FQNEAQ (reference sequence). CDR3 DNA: TGTGCCAGCAGCTACCCCACAGGGGGCACCTACAATGAGCAGTTCTTC. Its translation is CASSYPTGGTYNEQFF.

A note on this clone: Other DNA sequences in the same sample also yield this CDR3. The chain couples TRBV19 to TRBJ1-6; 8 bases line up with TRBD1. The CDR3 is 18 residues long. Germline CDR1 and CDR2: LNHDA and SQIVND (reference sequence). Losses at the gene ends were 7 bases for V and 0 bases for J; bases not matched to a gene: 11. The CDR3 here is CASTWTGKSSSYNSPLHF. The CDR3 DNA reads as TGTGCCAGTACCTGGACAGGGAAAAGCAGCTCCTATAATTCACCCCTCCACTTT.

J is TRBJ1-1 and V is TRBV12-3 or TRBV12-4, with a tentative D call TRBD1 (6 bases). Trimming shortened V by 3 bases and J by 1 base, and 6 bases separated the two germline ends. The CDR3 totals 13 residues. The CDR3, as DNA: TGTGCCAGCAGTTTGGGACAGAACACTGAAGCTTTCTTT. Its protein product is CASSLGQNTEAFF.

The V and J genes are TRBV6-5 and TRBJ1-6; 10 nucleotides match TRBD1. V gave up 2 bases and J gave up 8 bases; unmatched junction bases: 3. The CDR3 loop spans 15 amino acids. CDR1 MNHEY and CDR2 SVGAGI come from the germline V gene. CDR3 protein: CASSYAGTGDSPLHF. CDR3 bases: TGTGCCAGCAGTTACGCGGGGACAGGGGATTCACCCCTCCACTTT.

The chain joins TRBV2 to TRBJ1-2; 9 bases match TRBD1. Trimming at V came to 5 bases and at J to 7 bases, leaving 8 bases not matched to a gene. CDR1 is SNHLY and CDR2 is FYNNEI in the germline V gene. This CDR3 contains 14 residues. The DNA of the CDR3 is TGTGCCAGCAGTTCTTCAACAGGGGGCGGTGGCTACACCTTC. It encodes CASSSSTGGGGYTF.